The 11 T cell receptor beta chains presented below share a single source sample, sequenced in a study of cytomegalovirus exposure and HLA in healthy donors. Libraries were prepared by immunoSEQ multiplex PCR; TCRdb keeps only in-frame clonotypes and omits some of them. This sample yields about 400,000 clones, of which roughly 90% are seen a single time; roughly 0.8% belongs to the top ten. What was sequenced was PBMCs. The receptors originated from a woman younger than 30 in good health and CMV-seronegative.

This clone was seen a handful of times. The V and J genes are TRBV2 and TRBJ1-5; D might be TRBD1 (6 bases). CDR3 size: 14 residues. Trimming removed 4 bases at V and 10 bases at J, with 17 bases between. Germline loops: CDR1 SNHLY, CDR2 FYNNEI. CDR3 sequence reads: CASSVWTASRPQHF. The CDR3 nucleotides read TGTGCCAGCAGTGTTTGGACAGCATCACGACCCCAGCATTTT.

V usage is TRBV2 and J usage is TRBJ1-4, with 11 bases that match TRBD1. After removal of 5 bases from V and 3 bases from J, the junction contained 2 bases not matched to a gene. Looked up from germline, CDR1 is SNHLY and CDR2 is FYNNEI. CDR3 length: 15 residues. The CDR3 nucleotides read TGTGCCAGCAGTCGGGACAGGGGGGCTAATGAAAAACTGTTTTTT. It codes for CASSRDRGANEKLFF. The complete variable domain, with remaining parts taken from reference TRBV2 and TRBJ1-4, reads EPEVTQTPSHQVTQMGQEVILRCVPISNHLYFYWYRQILGQKVEFLVSFYNNEISEKSEIFDDQFSVERPDGSNFTLKIRSTKLEDSAMYFCASSRDRGANEKLFFGSGTQLSVL.

V and J are TRBV7-9 and TRBJ1-1; 8 bases map to TRBD1. J gave up 6 bases and V 4 bases, and 19 bases lay outside the gene matches. This CDR3 has 18 residues. Germline assignment: CDR1 SEHNR and CDR2 FQNEAQ (reference sequence). CDR3 amino acids: CASSSHTQGVGRQAEAFF. DNA of the CDR3: TGTGCCAGCAGCTCACACACACAGGGGGTGGGTAGACAGGCTGAAGCTTTCTTT.

V and J are TRBV28 and TRBJ2-7, with D tentatively TRBD1 (6 bases). Between the trimmed V and J ends, which lost 7 bases and 6 bases, there was a span of 19 bases. Germline values: CDR1 MDHEN, CDR2 SYDVKM. This CDR3 region has 14 residues. As DNA, the CDR3 is TGTGCCAGCACTCCCTGGGACACCAATACCGAGCAGTACTTC. Translating gives CASTPWDTNTEQYF.

The rearrangement links TRBV5-1 to TRBJ1-2; D may be TRBD1 (5 bases). This CDR3 contains 14 residues. Germline CDR1 is SGHRS and CDR2 is YFSETQ. V lost 4 bases, J lost 2 bases, and 12 bases lay in between. This chain's CDR3 is CASSHGRGNYGYTF. The CDR3 nucleotides read TGCGCCAGCAGCCATGGCCGGGGGAACTATGGCTACACCTTC.

This clone was seen a single time. The chain is built from TRBV30 and TRBJ2-7; the D gene is possibly TRBD1 (5 bases). V lost 0 bases, J lost 0 bases, and 12 bases lay in between. The CDR3 runs 15 residues. Germline V gives CDR1 GTSNPN, CDR2 SVGIG (reference sequence). The CDR3 reads CAWSVQPGRSYEQYF. The CDR3 bases are TGTGCCTGGAGTGTACAGCCAGGGCGCTCCTACGAGCAGTACTTC.

The chain couples TRBV6-5 to TRBJ1-3; no firm D call. Germline V gene data show CDR1 as MNHEY and CDR2 as SVGAGI. The CDR3 runs 15 residues. Deletions cut 8 bases from V and 0 bases from J, with 14 bases between. CDR3 amino acids: CASSWAFSSGNTIYF. CDR3 bases: TGTGCCAGCTCTTGGGCATTTAGCTCTGGAAACACCATATATTTT.

CDR3 loop: CASSLYRAYEQYF. In nucleotides, the CDR3 is TGTGCCAGCAGCTTGTATAGAGCCTACGAGCAGTACTTC. The rearrangement links TRBV5-4 to TRBJ2-7; no clear D. The length of the CDR3 is 13 residues. The germline V gene encodes CDR1 SGHNT and CDR2 YYREEE (reference sequence). Trimming stripped 1 base from V and 2 bases from J, with 7 bases between.

This chain joins TRBV6-5 and TRBJ2-5; 8 nucleotides agree with TRBD2. The germline CDR1 and CDR2 sequences are MNHEY and SVGAGI. The CDR3 length is 14 residues. The J segment lost 4 bases and the V segment lost 0 bases, leaving 1 base of the junction unmatched. The CDR3 sequence is CASSYSAGVETQYF. Written as DNA, the CDR3 is TGTGCCAGCAGTTACTCAGCGGGGGTAGAGACCCAGTACTTC.

This chain uses TRBV28 with TRBJ1-4; perhaps TRBD1 as D (5 bases). This CDR3 comprises 13 residues. V lost 3 bases to trimming and J lost 6 bases, with 8 bases between them. Germline-derived CDR1 and CDR2 are MDHEN and SYDVKM. The DNA of the CDR3 is TGTGCCAGCAGTTTGATAGGGGATGAAAAACTGTTTTTT. It encodes CASSLIGDEKLFF. Complete variable domain (other parts from reference TRBV28 and TRBJ1-4): DVKVTQSSRYLVKRTGEKVFLECVQDMDHENMFWYRQDPGLGLRLIYFSYDVKMKEKGDIPEGYSVSREKKERFSLILESASTNQTSMYLCASSLIGDEKLFFGSGTQLSVL.

V usage is TRBV4-1 and J usage is TRBJ2-1; TRBD2 aligns across 9 bases. The CDR3 runs to 16 residues. Germline loops: CDR1 MGHRA, CDR2 YSYEKL. J gave up 3 bases and V 1 base, and 4 bases lay outside the gene matches. CDR3 coding DNA: TGCGCCAGCAGCCAAGGCAGCGGGGGGTACTACAATGAGCAGTTCTTC. This translates into CASSQGSGGYYNEQFF.